This T cell receptor beta chain stems from a study of T cell repertoires in cytomegalovirus infection (dated by TCRdb to between 2018 and 2021). With respect to the entire study: Recently identified HLA-C-restricted CMV epitopes, whose presentation resists viral immunomodulation, were targeted by peptide stimulations together with well-studied HLA-B-restricted epitopes. Donor HLA type was relevant to the analysis, because carriage of CMV infection together with the matching HLA type was indicated by public TCR beta signatures. On the study overall, not on this receptor specifically: The ex vivo response was dominated by HLA-C-restricted CMV-specific TCR beta clonotypes, which also provided the single most frequent clonotype in two of eight donors. Cumulative frequency of public TCR beta family members discriminated carriers of CMV infection plus the relevant HLA type in this cohort and an independent roughly 340-donor cohort.

Deletion took 0 bases off V and 1 base off J, with a span of 6 bases between the germline ends. The CDR3 holds 14 amino acids from the cysteine to the phenylalanine. Only CDR3 DNA is held: 42 bases, read in frame from base 1. CDR1 and CDR2, looked up from the germline V gene, are MNHNS and SASEGT. The sequencer was an Illumina HiSeq 1500. Clones were called with MiXCR by TCRdb after fastp trimmed the public reads at Q25, and only in-frame beta chains were retained. All rows with the same CDR3 protein become a single entry with the most common DNA and genes. The sample table lists some 940,000 distinct CDR3 sequences, around 29% of them with a count of one. Around 15% of the sample is taken by the ten largest. This specimen's treatment or condition label, interpreted: in vitro stimulation with specific CMV peptide epitopes to enrich CMV-specific T cells. Only a few counts were recorded for this clonotype. This clone's antigen is unknown. Per-base qualities were not stored, and no clone one base away is much larger.

This receptor was obtained from a human donor in good health (CMV status not recorded). Some clones in this sample may be carry-over from other donors' samples. This specimen consisted of cultured CD8+ T cells from PBMCs, obtained from culture after CMV antigen stimulation. The rearranged segments are TRBV6-1 and TRBJ1-1; a confident D gene designation cannot be given. The CDR3 protein sequence reads: CASSEAGKNTEAFF. At the DNA level, the sequence is TGTGCCAGCAGTGAAGCAGGGAAGAACACTGAAGCTTTCTTT.